A selection of T cell receptor beta chains follows, all from one sample in a study of T cell clonotyping in hematopoietic cell transplantation. Generated by immunoSEQ multiplex PCR, the TCRdb table keeps only in-frame clones and is missing some. The profile covers some 13,000 clones, with around 62% appearing a single time and around a tenth taken by the ten largest. Sequenced material: PBMCs. These receptors all stem from a human donor who either received an allogeneic hematopoietic cell transplant for a myeloid malignancy or was a related donor (not recorded which). Some clones in this sample may be carry-over from other donors' samples. The CDR3 runs from the conserved cysteine through the conserved F or W. The D gene is left open where the match is weak. Size is stated for part of the rows, as once, few or many counts, or as a class when the clone is expanded.

TRBD1	TRBV4-3	few	TRBJ1-1	TGCGCCAGCAGCCAGGGCGTCAGGGGGCCTGAAGCTTTCTTT	CASSQGVRGPEAFF
NA	TRBV30	few	TRBJ2-2	TGTGCCTGGATTCGAGCGAACACCGGGGAGCTGTTTTTT	CAWIRANTGELFF
TRBD1	TRBV7-7	few	TRBJ2-2	TGTGCCAGCAGCTCCACAGGGGGCCTGAACACCGGGGAGCTGTTTTTT	CASSSTGGLNTGELFF
NA	TRBV2	few	TRBJ2-7	TGTGCCAGCAATGGACAATTCTCCTACGAGCAGTACTTC	CASNGQFSYEQYF
TRBD1	TRBV7-2	NA	TRBJ2-7	TGTGCCAGCAGCTACAAAACAGGGGGCTACGAGCAGTACTTC	CASSYKTGGYEQYF
NA	TRBV9	few	TRBJ1-5	TGTGCCAGCAGCGTAGGTAACAATCAGCCCCAGCATTTT	CASSVGNNQPQHF
NA	TRBV5-1	medium-sized	TRBJ1-4	TGCGCCAGCAGCGCCTTTAGGCCCAATGAAAAACTGTTTTTT	CASSAFRPNEKLFF
TRBD2	TRBV28	NA	TRBJ2-7	TGTGCCAGCAGGCCCCTCCCGGGACTAGCGGGGGTAGGTGGAGTGTCCTACGAGCAGTACTTC	CASRPLPGLAGVGGVSYEQYF
NA	TRBV28	NA	TRBJ1-1	TGTGCCAGCAGAGAACCAGGGGACGGTGAAGCTTTCTTT	CASREPGDGEAFF
NA	TRBV19	NA	TRBJ2-7	TGTGCCAGTAGTTTCACCGGCGGGGATGAGGAGTACTTC	CASSFTGGDEEYF
NA	TRBV2	NA	TRBJ2-7	TGTGCCAGCAGCTTATCGGGATCCGCCGGGTATGACGAGCAGTACTTC	CASSLSGSAGYDEQYF
NA	TRBV5-8	NA	TRBJ2-7	TGTGCCAGCAGCTCCCGGGATTCCTACGAGCAGTACTTC	CASSSRDSYEQYF
NA	TRBV27	NA	TRBJ2-7	TGTGCCAGCAGTTCAAGACTCGGGAAAGACGAGCAGTACTTC	CASSSRLGKDEQYF
TRBD2	TRBV4-3	NA	TRBJ2-1	TGCGCCAGCAGTCAAAGCGGGAGTGGCCATGAGCAGTTCTTC	CASSQSGSGHEQFF
NA	TRBV29-1	NA	TRBJ1-5	TGCAGCGTTGGACCGGCCTTATTGGCCAATCAGCCCCAGCATTTT	CSVGPALLANQPQHF
NA	TRBV6-6	NA	TRBJ1-5	TGTGCCAGCAGTTATGGGGGGAGCAATCAGCCCCAGCATTTT	CASSYGGSNQPQHF
TRBD1	TRBV7-2	medium-sized	TRBJ1-1	TGTGCCAGCAGCTACGGACAGGACACTGAAGCTTTCTTT	CASSYGQDTEAFF
TRBD1	TRBV7-2	once	TRBJ1-6	TGTGCCAGCAGCCCAGGGGGGTCCTATAATTCACCCCTCCACTTT	CASSPGGSYNSPLHF
TRBD1	TRBV19	NA	TRBJ1-1	TGTGCCAGTAGTATAACCCAAACCGGGACAGGGGACACTGAAGCTTTCTTT	CASSITQTGTGDTEAFF
TRBD1	TRBV6-5	NA	TRBJ2-3	TGTGCCAGCAGCTCTGGGACAGATCACACAGATACGCAGTATTTT	CASSSGTDHTDTQYF
NA	TRBV7-2	few	TRBJ2-5	TGTGCCAGCAGCCCCGGGGATGGGTGGCAAGAGACCCAGTACTTC	CASSPGDGWQETQYF
NA	TRBV6-5	few	TRBJ2-6	TGTGCCAGCGCCCTCTCTGGGGCCAACGTCCTGACTTTC	CASALSGANVLTF
NA	TRBV27	NA	TRBJ2-7	TGTGCCAGCAGTCCCCGACTAGGTCTCGAGCAGTACTTC	CASSPRLGLEQYF
TRBD2	TRBV29-1	NA	TRBJ2-7	TGCAGCGTTGGACTAGCGGGAGCCTCCTACGAGCAGTACTTC	CSVGLAGASYEQYF
TRBD2	TRBV4-2	NA	TRBJ2-1	TGTGCCAGCAGCCGCGACGGGACTAGCCGCCATGAGCAGTTCTTC	CASSRDGTSRHEQFF
NA	TRBV27	few	TRBJ1-5	TGTGCCAGCAGTTTCGGGGTTAGCAATCAGCCCCAGCATTTT	CASSFGVSNQPQHF
NA	TRBV4-2	NA	TRBJ2-7	TGTGCCAGCAGCCAAATTCACCCCTCCGAGGGACAGCAGTACTTC	CASSQIHPSEGQQYF
TRBD1	TRBV30	NA	TRBJ1-5	TGTGCCTGGAGTACGACAGGGGGTCAGCCCCAGCATTTT	CAWSTTGGQPQHF
NA	TRBV4-3	NA	TRBJ1-1	TGCGCCAGCAGCTTCTGGGGGGCAGGGGACATGAACACTGAAGCTTTCTTT	CASSFWGAGDMNTEAFF
NA	TRBV5-4	medium-sized	TRBJ2-7	TGTGCCAGCAGCTCGGGGGACAGCGTGACATACTACGAGCAGTACTTC	CASSSGDSVTYYEQYF
NA	TRBV5-4	few	TRBJ2-3	TGTGCCAGCAGCTTTCCTGGATCAGATACGCAGTATTTT	CASSFPGSDTQYF
NA	TRBV6-5	NA	TRBJ1-2	TGTGCCAGCAGTTCCCAGGGTGGGGCCGGGGGCTACACCTTC	CASSSQGGAGGYTF
TRBD2	TRBV7-9	NA	TRBJ2-2	TGTGCCAGCAGCTCCGGGACTATGGTATCCGGGGAGCTGTTTTTT	CASSSGTMVSGELFF
NA	TRBV19	NA	TRBJ2-3	TGTGCCAGTAGAAGAAGAGAGACAGGTACGCAGTATTTT	CASRRRETGTQYF
NA	TRBV2	NA	TRBJ2-1	TGTGCCCAGCACGGTGGGGCGGTTGAGCAGTTCTTC	CAQHGGAVEQFF
NA	TRBV10-3	NA	TRBJ1-1	TGTGCCATCAGTGAGTTTGGGAACTCTGAGAGGGGGACCGAAGCTTTCTTT	CAISEFGNSERGTEAFF
NA	TRBV7-2	few	TRBJ2-4	TGCGCCAGCAGCTTAGATGGGGTAGCCAAAAACATTCAGTACTTC	CASSLDGVAKNIQYF
NA	TRBV25-1	NA	TRBJ2-2	TGTGCCACCGACGGTGGAGCGAACACCGGGGAGCTGTTTTTT	CATDGGANTGELFF
NA	TRBV6-5	once	TRBJ1-2	TGTGCCAGCAGGCCCCGGAATTTATATGGCTACACCTTC	CASRPRNLYGYTF
NA	TRBV7-2	once	TRBJ2-7	TGCGCCAGCAGCCTCCGTCCCGGGACCGTTTACGAGCAGTACTTC	CASSLRPGTVYEQYF
NA	TRBV30	once	TRBJ1-2	TGTGCCTGGAGCCAAAGACCTAACTATGGCTACACCTTC	CAWSQRPNYGYTF
NA	TRBV29-1	NA	TRBJ1-2	TGCAGCGTGGGGCCCGCGGCAGGGGATGGCTACACCTTC	CSVGPAAGDGYTF
NA	TRBV30	NA	TRBJ2-4	TGTGCCTGGGGGACCCATAGGGGCATTCAGTACTTC	CAWGTHRGIQYF
NA	TRBV30	NA	TRBJ1-2	TGTGCCTGTACATGGGGTTCTAACTATGGCTACACCTTC	CACTWGSNYGYTF
NA	TRBV25-1	NA	TRBJ2-7	TGTGCCAGTAGCACAAACCGCGGCGAGCAGTACTTC	CASSTNRGEQYF
NA	TRBV6-6	NA	TRBJ2-2	TGTGCCAGCAGCCCTCGTACCGGGGAGCTGTTTTTT	CASSPRTGELFF
NA	TRBV25-1	NA	TRBJ1-2	TGTGCCAGCAGTGATCCAGGGCCGTACTATGGCTACACCTTC	CASSDPGPYYGYTF
TRBD1	TRBV27	NA	TRBJ2-2	TGTGCCAGCAGTTTTTGGACAGGGGGGACCGTCGGGGAGCTGTTTTTT	CASSFWTGGTVGELFF
TRBD2	TRBV29-1	NA	TRBJ2-1	TGCAGCGCCGTGACTAGCGGGAGATACAATGAGCAGTTCTTC	CSAVTSGRYNEQFF
NA	TRBV4-3	NA	TRBJ1-1	TGCGCCAGCAGCCTCAGATGGGACACTGAAGCTTTCTTT	CASSLRWDTEAFF